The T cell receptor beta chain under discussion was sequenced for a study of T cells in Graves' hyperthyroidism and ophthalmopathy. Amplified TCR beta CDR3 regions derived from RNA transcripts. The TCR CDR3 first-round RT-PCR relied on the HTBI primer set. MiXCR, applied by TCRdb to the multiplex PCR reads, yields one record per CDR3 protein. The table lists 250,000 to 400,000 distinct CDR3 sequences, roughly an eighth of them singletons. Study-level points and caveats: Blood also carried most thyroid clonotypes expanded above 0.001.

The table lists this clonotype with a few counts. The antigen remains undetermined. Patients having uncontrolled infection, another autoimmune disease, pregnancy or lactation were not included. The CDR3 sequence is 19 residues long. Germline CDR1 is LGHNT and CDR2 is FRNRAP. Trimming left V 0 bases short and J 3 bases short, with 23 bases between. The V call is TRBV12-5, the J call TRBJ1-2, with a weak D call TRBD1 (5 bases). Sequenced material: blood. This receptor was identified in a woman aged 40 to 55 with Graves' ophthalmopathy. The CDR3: CASGLVTQGPGTDYYGYTF. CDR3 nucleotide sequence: TGTGCTAGTGGTTTGGTGACCCAGGGCCCGGGAACAGACTACTATGGCTACACCTTC.